Shown below are 5 T cell receptor beta chains from a single sample sequenced in a study of blood T cell repertoires in COVID-19. The repertoire was sequenced with immunoSEQ multiplex PCR; TCRdb's copy has only in-frame clones and lacks some. Here the sample spans 150,000 to 170,000 clones, around 78% being singletons. The sample consisted of peripheral blood. All receptors come from a man older than 75 with acute or convalescent COVID-19.

This clone came up once. The rearrangement joins TRBV12-3 or TRBV12-4 to TRBJ1-5; no definite D call. There are 13 residues in the CDR3. Trimming removed 5 bases from V and 5 bases from J, with 10 bases in between. The DNA for the CDR3 is TGTGCCAGCAGTCTGCTGTCGGATCAGCCCCAGCATTTT. Amino acids: CASSLLSDQPQHF.

This clone was observed a few times. V usage is TRBV2 and J usage is TRBJ1-5; 8 positions match TRBD1. J lost 1 base, V lost 5 bases, and 10 bases had no gene match. Per the germline V gene, CDR1 is SNHLY and CDR2 is FYNNEI. The CDR3 loop spans 17 amino acids. CDR3 coding DNA: TGTGCCAGCAGTTTAGACAGGGGTGGAGTAAGCAATCAGCCCCAGCATTTT. It is translated as CASSLDRGGVSNQPQHF.

The gene calls are TRBV5-4 and TRBJ2-2; a possible D gene is TRBD1 (5 bases). V dropped 0 bases and J dropped 7 bases, with 10 bases sitting between them. This CDR3 contains 14 residues. The germline V gene has CDR1 SGHNT and CDR2 YYREEE (reference sequence). The CDR3 reads CASSLAGPLGELFF. CDR3 nucleotides: TGTGCCAGCAGCTTGGCAGGGCCCCTCGGGGAGCTGTTTTTT.

Only one count was recorded for this clone. CDR3 sequence: CASSRREGGLEQYF. The CDR3 region has the DNA TGTGCCAGCAGCCGTCGGGAGGGGGGTCTAGAGCAGTACTTC. The chain uses TRBV5-4 and TRBJ2-7; 8 nucleotides align to TRBD2. Germline CDR1 is SGHNT and CDR2 is YYREEE (reference sequence). V lost 4 bases to trimming and J lost 7 bases; unmatched junction nucleotides: 10. The CDR3 is 14 amino acids.

The rearrangement uses TRBV3-1 (or the pseudogene TRBV3-2) and TRBJ2-7; 12 bases agree with TRBD2. This CDR3 is 15 amino acids long. The V segment lost 1 base and the J segment 4 bases; nucleotides outside the gene matches: 2. Germline lookup yields CDR1 LGHDT and CDR2 YNNKEL (reference sequence). CDR3 in DNA: TGTGCCAGCAGCCAAGGACTAGCGGGGGTATACGAGCAGTACGTC. It yields the protein CASSQGLAGVYEQYV.